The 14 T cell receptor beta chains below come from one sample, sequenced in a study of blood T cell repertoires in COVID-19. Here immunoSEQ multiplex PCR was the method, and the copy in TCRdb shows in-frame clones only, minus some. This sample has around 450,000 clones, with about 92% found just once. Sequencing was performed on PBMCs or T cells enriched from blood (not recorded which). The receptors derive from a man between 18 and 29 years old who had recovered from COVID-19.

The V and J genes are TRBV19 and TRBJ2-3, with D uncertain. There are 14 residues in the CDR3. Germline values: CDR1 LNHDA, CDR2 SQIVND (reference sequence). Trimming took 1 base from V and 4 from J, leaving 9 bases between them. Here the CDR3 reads CASSIVQNSDTQYF. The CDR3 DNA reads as TGTGCCAGTAGTATAGTACAGAATTCAGATACGCAGTATTTT.

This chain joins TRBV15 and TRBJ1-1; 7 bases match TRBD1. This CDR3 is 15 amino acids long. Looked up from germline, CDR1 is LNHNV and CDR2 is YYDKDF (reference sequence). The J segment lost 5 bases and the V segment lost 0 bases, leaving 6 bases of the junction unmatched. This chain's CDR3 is CATSRDRGSLTEAFF. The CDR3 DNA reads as TGTGCCACCAGCAGAGACAGGGGGTCATTGACTGAAGCTTTCTTT.

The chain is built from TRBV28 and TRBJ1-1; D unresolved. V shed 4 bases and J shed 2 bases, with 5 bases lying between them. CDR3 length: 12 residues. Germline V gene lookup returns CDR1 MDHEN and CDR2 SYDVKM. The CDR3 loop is CASSYGNTEAFF. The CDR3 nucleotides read TGTGCCAGCAGTTATGGCAACACTGAAGCTTTCTTT.

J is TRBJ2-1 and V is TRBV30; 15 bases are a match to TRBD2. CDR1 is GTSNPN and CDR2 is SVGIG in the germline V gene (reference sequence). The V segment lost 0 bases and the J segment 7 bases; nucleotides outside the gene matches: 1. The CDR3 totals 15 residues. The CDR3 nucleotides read TGTGCCTGGAGTGTAGGGACTAGCGGGAGGAATGAGCAGTTCTTC. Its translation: CAWSVGTSGRNEQFF.

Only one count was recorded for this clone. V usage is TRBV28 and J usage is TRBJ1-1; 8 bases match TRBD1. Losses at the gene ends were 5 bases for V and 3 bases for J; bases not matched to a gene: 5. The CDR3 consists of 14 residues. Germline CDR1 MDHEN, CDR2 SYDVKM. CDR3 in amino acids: CASSELQGDTEAFF. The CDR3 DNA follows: TGTGCCAGCAGTGAACTACAGGGGGACACTGAAGCTTTCTTT.

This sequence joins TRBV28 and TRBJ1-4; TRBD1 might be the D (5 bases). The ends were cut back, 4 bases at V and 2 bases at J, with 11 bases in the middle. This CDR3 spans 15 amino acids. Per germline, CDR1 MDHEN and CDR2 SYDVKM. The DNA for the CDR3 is TGTGCCAGCAGTTCCGGCGGGGCTACTAATGAAAAACTGTTTTTT. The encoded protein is CASSSGGATNEKLFF. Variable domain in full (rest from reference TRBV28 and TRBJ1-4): DVKVTQSSRYLVKRTGEKVFLECVQDMDHENMFWYRQDPGLGLRLIYFSYDVKMKEKGDIPEGYSVSREKKERFSLILESASTNQTSMYLCASSSGGATNEKLFFGSGTQLSVL.

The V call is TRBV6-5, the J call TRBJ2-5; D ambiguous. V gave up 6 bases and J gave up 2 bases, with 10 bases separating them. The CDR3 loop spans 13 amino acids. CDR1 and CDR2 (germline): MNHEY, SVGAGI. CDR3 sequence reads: CASRVGFQETQYF. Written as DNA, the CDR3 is TGTGCCAGCAGGGTCGGTTTTCAAGAGACCCAGTACTTC.

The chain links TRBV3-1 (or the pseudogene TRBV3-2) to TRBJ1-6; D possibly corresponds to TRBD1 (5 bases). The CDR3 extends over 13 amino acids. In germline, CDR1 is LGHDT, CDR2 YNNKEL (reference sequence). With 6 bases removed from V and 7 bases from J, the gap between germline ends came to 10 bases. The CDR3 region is CASRQQANSPLHF. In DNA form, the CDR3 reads TGTGCCAGCAGGCAACAGGCAAATTCACCCCTCCACTTT.

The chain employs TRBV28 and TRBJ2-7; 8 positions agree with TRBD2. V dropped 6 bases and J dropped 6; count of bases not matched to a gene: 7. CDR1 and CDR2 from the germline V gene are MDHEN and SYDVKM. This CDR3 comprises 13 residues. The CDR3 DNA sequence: TGTGCCAGCAGCGGGGGGGCACAGACCGAGCAGTACTTC. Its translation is CASSGGAQTEQYF.

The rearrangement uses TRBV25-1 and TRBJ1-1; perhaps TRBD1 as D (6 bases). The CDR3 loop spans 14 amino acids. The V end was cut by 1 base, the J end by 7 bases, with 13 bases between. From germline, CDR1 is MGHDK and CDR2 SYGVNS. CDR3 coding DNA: TGTGCCAGCAGTGAATTGGGGGCCCACCGTGAAGCTTTCTTT. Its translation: CASSELGAHREAFF.

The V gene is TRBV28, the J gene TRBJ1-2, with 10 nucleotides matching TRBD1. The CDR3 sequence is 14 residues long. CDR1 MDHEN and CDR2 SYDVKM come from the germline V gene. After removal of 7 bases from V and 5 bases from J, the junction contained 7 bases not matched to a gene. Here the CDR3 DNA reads TGTGCCAGCACGCAGGGGACAGGGGAATATGGCTACACCTTC. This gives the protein CASTQGTGEYGYTF.

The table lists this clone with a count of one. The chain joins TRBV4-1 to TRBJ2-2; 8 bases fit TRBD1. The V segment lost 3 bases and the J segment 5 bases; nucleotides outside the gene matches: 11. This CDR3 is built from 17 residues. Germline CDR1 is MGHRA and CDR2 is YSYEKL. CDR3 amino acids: CASSQNAVTGVTGELFF. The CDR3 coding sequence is TGCGCCAGCAGCCAGAATGCCGTGACAGGGGTTACCGGGGAGCTGTTTTTT.

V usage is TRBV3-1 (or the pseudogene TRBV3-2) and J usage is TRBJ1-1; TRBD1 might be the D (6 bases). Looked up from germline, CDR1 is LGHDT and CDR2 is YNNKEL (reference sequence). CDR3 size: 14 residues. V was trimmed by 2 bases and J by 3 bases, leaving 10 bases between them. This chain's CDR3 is CASSQTGMYTEAFF. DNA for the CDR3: TGTGCCAGCAGCCAAACAGGGATGTACACTGAAGCTTTCTTT.

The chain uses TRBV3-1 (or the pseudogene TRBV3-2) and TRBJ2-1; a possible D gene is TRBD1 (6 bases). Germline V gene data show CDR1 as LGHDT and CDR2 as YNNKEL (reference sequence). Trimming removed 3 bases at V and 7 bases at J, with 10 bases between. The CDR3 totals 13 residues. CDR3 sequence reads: CASSHLTGNEQFF. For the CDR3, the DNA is TGTGCCAGCAGCCATCTTACAGGGAATGAGCAGTTCTTC.